This T cell receptor beta chain comes out of a study of cytomegalovirus exposure and HLA in healthy donors. Study conclusions and caveats: Per a prior analysis, the majority of TCR beta V segments were productive roughly 87% or roughly 30% of the time. Later, an analysis showed that TCR beta chains associated with HLA were more clonally expanded than others that were equally common.

Of note for this clone: The antigen is not known.

With 4 bases removed from V and 6 bases from J, the gap between germline ends came to 10 bases. CDR3 length: 13 residues. Germline V CDR1 and CDR2: LGHNA, YNFKEQ. The PCR employed 60 Vbeta primers together with 13 Jbeta primers. Data came from immunoSEQ multiplex PCR; TCRdb stores just in-frame clones and leaves some out. This sample's clone table lists 200,000 or so clones. Sequencing was performed on PBMCs. The chain uses TRBV4-2 and TRBJ1-5; D not resolved. The clonotype comes from a boy aged 5-17 years in good health and CMV-seronegative. Written as DNA, the CDR3 is TGTGCCAGCAGCCCGGCGGAGGCTCAGCCCCAGCATTTT. This codes for CASSPAEAQPQHF.